The 18 T cell receptor beta chains below were found in one sample sequenced in a study of shared clonotypes between healthy human individuals. Produced via immunoSEQ multiplex PCR; TCRdb's table is partial and in-frame only. Of about half a million clones listed, roughly 85% are singletons. The sample was PBMCs. The receptor set was obtained from a woman in her 40s in good health. Some clones in this sample may be carry-over from other donors' samples.

The chain employs TRBV29-1 and TRBJ2-7; D remains unclear. Germline lookup yields CDR1 SQVTM and CDR2 ANQGSEA. V shed 4 bases and J shed 2 bases, with 15 bases lying between them. The CDR3 runs to 14 residues. This CDR3 is CSVVGYSETYEQYF. CDR3 sequence (DNA): TGCAGCGTTGTTGGGTACAGCGAGACCTACGAGCAGTACTTC.

This clone was seen only a few times. The chain couples TRBV28 to TRBJ2-6; tentatively, D is TRBD1 (6 bases). The CDR3 length is 15 residues. Germline V gene sequence: CDR1 MDHEN, CDR2 SYDVKM. The ends were cut back, 6 bases at V and 1 base at J, with 10 bases in the middle. In nucleotides, the CDR3 is TGTGCCAGCAGCTCAGGGGCGTCTGGGGCCAACGTCCTGACTTTC. This gives the protein CASSSGASGANVLTF.

This chain connects TRBV5-6 to TRBJ1-3; D gene uncertain. Trimming removed 4 bases at V and 2 bases at J, with 10 bases between. CDR1 is SGHDT and CDR2 is YYEEEE in the germline V gene. This CDR3 spans 14 amino acids. Here the CDR3 reads CASSRSWAGNTIYF. The CDR3 DNA reads as TGTGCCAGCAGCCGTTCGTGGGCTGGAAACACCATATATTTT.

The J gene is TRBJ2-5, the V gene TRBV5-1; TRBD2 aligns across 10 bases. The V gene end was trimmed by 1 base and the J gene end by 5 bases; junction bases not matched to a gene: 8. The CDR3 totals 16 residues. Germline V gene lookup returns CDR1 SGHRS and CDR2 YFSETQ. CDR3 protein: CASSLRSSGSSETQYF. The CDR3 region has the DNA TGCGCCAGCAGCTTGAGATCTAGCGGGAGCTCGGAGACCCAGTACTTC.

V gene TRBV21-1 combines with J gene TRBJ2-1; the table gives TRBD2 as D, unverified against the DNA. TRBV21-1 is given as a pseudogene. This CDR3 contains 18 residues. The CDR3 DNA reads TGTGCCAGCAGCAAAGCCATCCAGCCACTAAGCGGGTGGGATGAGCAGTTCTTC. The encoded protein is CASSKAIQPLSGWDEQFF.

This rearrangement joins TRBV6-4 to TRBJ2-1; 9 nucleotides agree with TRBD2. With V trimmed by 5 bases and J by 10 bases, 15 bases remained unmatched. CDR3 size: 16 residues. Germline values: CDR1 MRHNA, CDR2 SNTAGT. The CDR3 region is CASSREREALRGEQFF. As DNA, the CDR3 is TGTGCCAGCAGTAGAGAGCGGGAGGCCCTAAGAGGGGAGCAGTTCTTC.

The chain has TRBV19 and TRBJ1-1; perhaps TRBD1 as D (6 bases). The V and J ends lost 1 base and 7 bases respectively, with 13 bases between them. Germline CDR1 LNHDA, CDR2 SQIVND (reference sequence). This CDR3 spans 14 amino acids. For the CDR3, the DNA is TGTGCCAGTAGTATAGGCACAGGGACGCTTGAAGCTTTCTTT. It encodes CASSIGTGTLEAFF.

Turning to this clone: This sample includes further DNA sequences coding for the same CDR3. This chain joins TRBV7-9 and TRBJ2-5; 14 nucleotides line up with TRBD2. Germline CDR1 and CDR2: SEHNR and FQNEAQ (reference sequence). The CDR3 totals 15 residues. The V gene end was trimmed by 5 bases and the J gene end by 2 bases; junction bases not matched to a gene: 1. Here the CDR3 DNA reads TGTGCCAGCAGCAGGACTAGCGGGAGGCAAGAGACCCAGTACTTC. Its translation: CASSRTSGRQETQYF.

This rearrangement joins TRBV7-6 to TRBJ2-7, with a possible D match to TRBD2 (6 bases). Germline loops: CDR1 SGHVS, CDR2 FNYEAQ. V gave up 4 bases and J gave up 2 bases, with 12 bases separating them. This CDR3 has 14 amino acids. CDR3 sequence: CASSSGARPYEQYF. CDR3 nucleotide sequence: TGTGCCAGCAGCTCGGGAGCCAGGCCCTACGAGCAGTACTTC. The variable domain in full, completed from reference TRBV7-6 and TRBJ2-7, reads GAGVSQSPRYKVTKRGQDVALRCDPISGHVSLYWYRQALGQGPEFLTYFNYEAQQDKSGLPNDRFSAERPEGSISTLTIQRTEQRDSAMYRCASSSGARPYEQYFGPGTRLTVT.

The rearrangement uses TRBV7-3 and TRBJ2-1; 8 positions agree with TRBD2. Trimming removed 1 base from V and 4 bases from J; junction bases left unmatched: 3. The CDR3 has 15 residues. The germline gives CDR1 SGHTA, CDR2 FQGTGA. The CDR3 DNA sequence: TGTGCCAGCAGCTTAATTCGGGGGGGATACAATGAGCAGTTCTTC. Amino acid sequence: CASSLIRGGYNEQFF.

The chain uses TRBV15 and TRBJ2-7; 12 bases are shared with TRBD1. This CDR3 has 15 amino acids. Trimming removed 3 bases from V and 5 bases from J; junction bases left unmatched: 5. The germline CDR1 and CDR2 sequences are LNHNV and YYDKDF (reference sequence). CDR3: CATSRGQGASHEQYF. The CDR3 nucleotides read TGTGCCACCAGCAGGGGACAGGGGGCGTCCCACGAGCAGTACTTC.

The chain has TRBV2 and TRBJ2-5; no clear D. Germline CDR1 is SNHLY and CDR2 is FYNNEI. This CDR3 contains 12 residues. With 7 bases removed from V and 5 bases from J, the gap between germline ends came to 11 bases. The CDR3 region is CASKWGSETQYF. The CDR3 DNA sequence: TGTGCCAGCAAGTGGGGATCGGAGACCCAGTACTTC.

This clone was recorded once. The chain combines TRBV9 with TRBJ2-4; 9 bases map to TRBD1. Germline V gene sequence: CDR1 SGDLS, CDR2 YYNGEE. Trimming removed 4 bases from V and 6 bases from J; junction bases left unmatched: 8. The CDR3 is made up of 15 amino acids. The DNA of the CDR3 is TGTGCCAGCAGCACCCTCGGGACAGGGTCAAACATTCAGTACTTC. It encodes CASSTLGTGSNIQYF.

The chain combines TRBV30 with TRBJ2-1; D is perhaps TRBD2 (6 bases). V lost 3 bases and J lost 6, with 15 bases in between. From germline, CDR1 is GTSNPN and CDR2 SVGIG (reference sequence). The length of the CDR3 is 14 residues. CDR3 in DNA: TGTGCCTGGAGGGGTCTAGCGCTCGGCAATGAGCAGTTCTTC. As protein: CAWRGLALGNEQFF.

The rearrangement links TRBV18 to TRBJ1-4; TRBD1 might be the D (6 bases). The CDR3 totals 16 residues. The V gene's germline CDR1 is KGHSH and CDR2 LQKENI. The germline V and J ends were trimmed by 3 bases and 5 bases, with 16 bases remaining between them. The CDR3 sequence is CASSPDRSRTNEKLFF. The CDR3 DNA reads as TGTGCCAGCTCACCTGACAGGAGCCGTACCAATGAAAAACTGTTTTTT.

The V call is TRBV6-1, the J call TRBJ2-2; 11 bases are a match to TRBD2. Losses at the gene ends were 5 bases for V and 5 bases for J; bases not matched to a gene: 4. Germline CDR1 and CDR2: MNHNS and SASEGT. This CDR3 comprises 15 residues. This chain's CDR3 is CASSLRLAGTGELFF. Here the CDR3 DNA reads TGTGCCAGCAGTCTACGACTAGCGGGAACCGGGGAGCTGTTTTTT.

The V gene is TRBV7-9, the J gene TRBJ2-2; D unresolved. Germline values: CDR1 SEHNR, CDR2 FQNEAQ (reference sequence). Trimming took 6 bases from V and 2 from J, leaving 4 bases between them. The CDR3 has 12 amino acids. CDR3 sequence (DNA): TGTGCCAGCAGGGCCAACACCGGGGAGCTGTTTTTT. Protein product: CASRANTGELFF.

The rearrangement links TRBV7-9 to TRBJ2-5, with 7 bases aligning to TRBD1. Germline V lookup: CDR1 SEHNR, CDR2 FQNEAQ (reference sequence). This CDR3 is 13 amino acids long. V shed 2 bases, J shed 4 bases, and the junction held 1 base outside the gene matches. The CDR3 sequence: CASSLRQGETQYF. The CDR3 nucleotides read TGTGCCAGCAGCTTAAGACAGGGAGAGACCCAGTACTTC.